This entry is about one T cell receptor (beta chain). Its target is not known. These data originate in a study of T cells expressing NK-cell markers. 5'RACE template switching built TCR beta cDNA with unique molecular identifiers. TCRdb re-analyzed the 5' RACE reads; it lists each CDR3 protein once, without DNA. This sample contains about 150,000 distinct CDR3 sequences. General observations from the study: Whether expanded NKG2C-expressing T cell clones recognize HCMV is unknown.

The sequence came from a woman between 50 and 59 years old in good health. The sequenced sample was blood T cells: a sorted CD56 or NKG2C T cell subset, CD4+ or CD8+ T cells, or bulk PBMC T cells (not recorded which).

Here the CDR3 reads CASSLGTSGPGELFF. The chain carries TRBV5-5 and TRBJ2-2; TCRdb calls TRBD2, which cannot be checked without DNA. CDR3 length: 15 residues. Per germline, CDR1 SGHKS and CDR2 YYEKEE (reference sequence). Together with reference TRBV5-5 and TRBJ2-2, the CDR3 gives the full variable domain: DAGVTQSPTHLIKTRGQQVTLRCSPISGHKSVSWYQQVLGQGPQFIFQYYEKEERGRGNFPDRFSARQFPNYSSELNVNALLLGDSALYLCASSLGTSGPGELFFGEGSRLTVL.